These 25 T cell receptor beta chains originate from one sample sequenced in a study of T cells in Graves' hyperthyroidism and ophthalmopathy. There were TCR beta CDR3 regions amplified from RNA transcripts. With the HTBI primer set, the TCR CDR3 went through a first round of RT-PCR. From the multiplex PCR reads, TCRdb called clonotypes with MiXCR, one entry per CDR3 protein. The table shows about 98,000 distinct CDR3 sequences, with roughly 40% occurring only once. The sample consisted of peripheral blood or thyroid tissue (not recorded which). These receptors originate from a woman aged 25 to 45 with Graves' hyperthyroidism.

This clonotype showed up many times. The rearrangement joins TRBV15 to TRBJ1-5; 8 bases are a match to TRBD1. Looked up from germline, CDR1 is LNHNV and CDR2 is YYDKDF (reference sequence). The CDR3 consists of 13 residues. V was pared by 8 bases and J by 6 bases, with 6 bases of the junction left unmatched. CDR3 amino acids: CATAQGAGQPQHF. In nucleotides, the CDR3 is TGTGCCACCGCGCAGGGGGCTGGTCAGCCCCAGCATTTT.

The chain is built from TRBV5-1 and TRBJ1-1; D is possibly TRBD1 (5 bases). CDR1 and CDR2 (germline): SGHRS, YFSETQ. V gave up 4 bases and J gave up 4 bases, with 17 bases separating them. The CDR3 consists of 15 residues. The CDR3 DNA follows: TGCGCCAGCAGCAGTCCTGGACATCTCGGCACTGAAGCTTTCTTT. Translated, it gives CASSSPGHLGTEAFF. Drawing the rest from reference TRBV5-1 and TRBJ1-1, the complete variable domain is KAGVTQTPRYLIKTRGQQVTLSCSPISGHRSVSWYQQTPGQGLQFLFEYFSETQRNKGNFPGRFSGRQFSNSRSEMNVSTLELGDSALYLCASSSPGHLGTEAFFGQGTRLTVV.

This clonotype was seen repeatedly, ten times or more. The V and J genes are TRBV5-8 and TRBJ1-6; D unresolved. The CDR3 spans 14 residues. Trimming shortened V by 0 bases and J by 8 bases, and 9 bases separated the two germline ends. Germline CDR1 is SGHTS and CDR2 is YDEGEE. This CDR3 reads CASSLAAGDSPLHF. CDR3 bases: TGTGCCAGCAGCTTGGCAGCGGGCGATTCACCCCTCCACTTT.

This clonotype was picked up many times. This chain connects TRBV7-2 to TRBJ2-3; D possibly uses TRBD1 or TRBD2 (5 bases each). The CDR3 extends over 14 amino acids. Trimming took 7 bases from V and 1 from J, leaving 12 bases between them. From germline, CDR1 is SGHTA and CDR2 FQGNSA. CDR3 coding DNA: TGTGCCAGCACCCTACGGGGCGGCACAGATACGCAGTATTTT. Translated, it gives CASTLRGGTDTQYF. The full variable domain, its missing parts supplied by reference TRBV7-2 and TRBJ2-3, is GAGVSQSPSNKVTEKGKDVELRCDPISGHTALYWYRQSLGQGLEFLIYFQGNSAPDKSGLPSDRFSAERTGGSVSTLTIQRTQQEDSAVYLCASTLRGGTDTQYFGPGTRLTVL.

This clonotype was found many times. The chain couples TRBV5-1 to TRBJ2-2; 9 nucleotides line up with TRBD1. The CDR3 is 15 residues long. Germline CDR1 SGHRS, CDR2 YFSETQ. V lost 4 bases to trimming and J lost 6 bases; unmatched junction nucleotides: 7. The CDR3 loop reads CASSPGQGRPGELFF. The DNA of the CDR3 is TGCGCCAGCAGCCCGGGACAGGGTAGGCCCGGGGAGCTGTTTTTT.

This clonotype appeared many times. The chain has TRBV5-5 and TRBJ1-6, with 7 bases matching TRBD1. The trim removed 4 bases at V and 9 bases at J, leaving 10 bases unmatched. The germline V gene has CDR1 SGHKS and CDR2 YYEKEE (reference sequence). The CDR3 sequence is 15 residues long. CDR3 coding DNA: TGTGCCAGCAGCCGATACGACAGGGTGGGTTCACCCCTCCACTTT. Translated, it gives CASSRYDRVGSPLHF.

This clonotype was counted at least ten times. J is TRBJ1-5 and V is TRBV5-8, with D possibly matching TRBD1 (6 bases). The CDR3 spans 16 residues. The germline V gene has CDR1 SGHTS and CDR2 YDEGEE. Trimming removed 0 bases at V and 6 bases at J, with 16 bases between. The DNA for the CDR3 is TGTGCCAGCAGCTTGGATGGGGCAGGGGCAGGTCAGCCCCAGCATTTT. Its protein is CASSLDGAGAGQPQHF.

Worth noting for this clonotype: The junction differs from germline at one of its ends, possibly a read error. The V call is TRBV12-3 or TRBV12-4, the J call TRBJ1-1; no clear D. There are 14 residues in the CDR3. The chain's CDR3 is CTSSGTLLGTEAFF. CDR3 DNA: TGTACCAGCAGTGGAACCCTCCTGGGGACTGAAGCTTTCTTT.

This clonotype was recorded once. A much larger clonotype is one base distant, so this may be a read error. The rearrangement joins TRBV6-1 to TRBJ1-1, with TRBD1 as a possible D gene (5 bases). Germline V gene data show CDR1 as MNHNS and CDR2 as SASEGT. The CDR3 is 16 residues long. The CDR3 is CASSQPIRDSRAEASF. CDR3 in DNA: TGTGCCAGCAGCCAACCTATTCGGGACTCCAGGGCTGAAGCTTCCTTT.

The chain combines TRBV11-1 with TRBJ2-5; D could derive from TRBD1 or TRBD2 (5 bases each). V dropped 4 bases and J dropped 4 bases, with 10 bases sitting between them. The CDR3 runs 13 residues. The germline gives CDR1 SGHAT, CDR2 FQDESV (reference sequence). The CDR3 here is CASSSGTLETQYF. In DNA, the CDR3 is TGTGCCAGCAGCTCCGGGACCTTAGAGACCCAGTACTTC.

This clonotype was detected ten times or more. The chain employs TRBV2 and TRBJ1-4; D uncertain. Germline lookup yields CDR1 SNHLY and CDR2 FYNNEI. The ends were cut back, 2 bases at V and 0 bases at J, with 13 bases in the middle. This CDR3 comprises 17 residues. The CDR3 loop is CASSEIPSGATNEKLFF. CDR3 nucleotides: TGTGCCAGCAGTGAAATCCCCTCCGGCGCAACTAATGAAAAACTGTTTTTT.

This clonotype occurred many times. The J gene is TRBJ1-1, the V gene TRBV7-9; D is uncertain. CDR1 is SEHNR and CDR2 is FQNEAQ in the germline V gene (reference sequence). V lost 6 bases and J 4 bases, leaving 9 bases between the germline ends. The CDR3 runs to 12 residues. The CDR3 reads CASRKLGTEAFF. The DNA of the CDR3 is TGTGCCAGCAGGAAGCTGGGCACTGAAGCTTTCTTT. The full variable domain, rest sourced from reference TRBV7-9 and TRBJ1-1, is DTGVSQNPRHKITKRGQNVTFRCDPISEHNRLYWYRQTLGQGPEFLTYFQNEAQLEKSRLLSDRFSAERPKGSFSTLEIQRTEQGDSAMYLCASRKLGTEAFFGQGTRLTVV.

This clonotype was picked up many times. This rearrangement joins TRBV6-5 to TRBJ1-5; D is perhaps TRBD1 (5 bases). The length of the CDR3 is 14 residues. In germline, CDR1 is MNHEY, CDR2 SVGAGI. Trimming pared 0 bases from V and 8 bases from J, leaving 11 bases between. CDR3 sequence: CASSYSRGAKPQHF. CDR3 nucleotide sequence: TGTGCCAGCAGTTACTCTCGAGGGGCGAAGCCCCAGCATTTT.

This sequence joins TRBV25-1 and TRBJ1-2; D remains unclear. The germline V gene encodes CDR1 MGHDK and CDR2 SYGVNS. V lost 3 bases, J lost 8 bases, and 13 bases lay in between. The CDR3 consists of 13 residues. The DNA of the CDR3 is TGTGCCAGCAGTGATTACGGGGTTCGGGGCTACACCTTC. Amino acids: CASSDYGVRGYTF.

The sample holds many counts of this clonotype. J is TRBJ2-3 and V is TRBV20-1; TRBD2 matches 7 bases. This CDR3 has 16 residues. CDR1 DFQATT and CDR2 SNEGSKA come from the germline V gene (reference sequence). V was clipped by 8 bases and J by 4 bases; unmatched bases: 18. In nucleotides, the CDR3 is TGCAGTTCACCAAGGATAGAGGGAGGGCCCTCAGATACGCAGTATTTT. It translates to CSSPRIEGGPSDTQYF.

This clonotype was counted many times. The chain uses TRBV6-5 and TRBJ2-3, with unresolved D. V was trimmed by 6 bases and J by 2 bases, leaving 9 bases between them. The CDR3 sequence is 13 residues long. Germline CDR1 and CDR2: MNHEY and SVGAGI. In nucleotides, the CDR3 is TGTGCCAGCAGGTCGGCGGACACAGATACGCAGTATTTT. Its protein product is CASRSADTDTQYF.

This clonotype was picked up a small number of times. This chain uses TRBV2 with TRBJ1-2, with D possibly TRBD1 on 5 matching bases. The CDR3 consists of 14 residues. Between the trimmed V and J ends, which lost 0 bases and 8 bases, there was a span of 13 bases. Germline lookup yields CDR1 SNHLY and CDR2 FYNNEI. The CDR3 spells CASSEAPDSRGYTF. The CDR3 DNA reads TGTGCCAGCAGTGAAGCGCCCGACAGTAGGGGCTACACCTTC.

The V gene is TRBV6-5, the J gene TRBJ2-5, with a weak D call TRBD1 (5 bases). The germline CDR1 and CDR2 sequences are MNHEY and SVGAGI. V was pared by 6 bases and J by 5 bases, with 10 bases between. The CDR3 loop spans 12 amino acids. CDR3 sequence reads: CASSQGLETQYF. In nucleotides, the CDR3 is TGTGCCAGCAGCCAGGGCCTGGAGACCCAGTACTTC.

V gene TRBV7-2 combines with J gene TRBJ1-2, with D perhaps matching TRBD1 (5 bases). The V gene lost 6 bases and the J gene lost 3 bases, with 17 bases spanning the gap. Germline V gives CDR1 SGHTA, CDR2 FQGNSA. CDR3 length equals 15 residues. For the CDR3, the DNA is TGTGCCAGCAGATTCAGTGACGGGACGGACTATGGCTACACCTTC. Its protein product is CASRFSDGTDYGYTF.

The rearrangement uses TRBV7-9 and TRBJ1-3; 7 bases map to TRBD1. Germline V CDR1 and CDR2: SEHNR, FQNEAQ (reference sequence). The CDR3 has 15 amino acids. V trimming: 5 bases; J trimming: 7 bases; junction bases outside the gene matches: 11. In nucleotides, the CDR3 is TGTGCCAGCAGCCCGGGCCTCGGGACAGCTAACACCATATATTTT. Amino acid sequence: CASSPGLGTANTIYF.

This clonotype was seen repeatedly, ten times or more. The CDR3 is CASSPLSRNHLPLYEQYF. The CDR3 DNA reads as TGTGCCAGCAGCCCGCTATCAAGGAACCACCTACCCCTCTACGAGCAGTACTTC. J is TRBJ2-7 and V is TRBV4-2; D is undetermined. Germline lookup yields CDR1 LGHNA and CDR2 YNFKEQ. Deletions cut 4 bases from V and 3 bases from J, with 25 bases between. The CDR3 spans 18 residues.

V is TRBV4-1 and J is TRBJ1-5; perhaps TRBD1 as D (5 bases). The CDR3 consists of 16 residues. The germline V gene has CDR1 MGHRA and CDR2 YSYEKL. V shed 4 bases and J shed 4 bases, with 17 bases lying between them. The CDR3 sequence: CASSRSLPTENQPQHF. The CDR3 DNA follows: TGCGCCAGCAGCCGAAGCCTCCCGACAGAAAATCAGCCCCAGCATTTT.

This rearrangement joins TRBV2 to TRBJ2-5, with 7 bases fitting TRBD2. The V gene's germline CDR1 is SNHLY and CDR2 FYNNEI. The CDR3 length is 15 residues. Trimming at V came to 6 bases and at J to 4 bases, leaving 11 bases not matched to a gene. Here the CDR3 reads CASRVRGGSAETQYF. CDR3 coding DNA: TGTGCCAGCAGGGTCCGGGGCGGGAGTGCAGAGACCCAGTACTTC.

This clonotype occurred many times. CDR3 DNA sequence: TGTGCCATCAGGGGTACAGGGGACGCTGAAGCTTTCTTT. Translated, it gives CAIRGTGDAEAFF. The chain couples TRBV10-3 to TRBJ1-1; 7 bases fit TRBD1. The CDR3 has 13 residues. The ends lost 6 bases at V and 6 bases at J; junction bases unmatched: 7. The V gene's germline CDR1 is ENHRY and CDR2 SYGVKD.

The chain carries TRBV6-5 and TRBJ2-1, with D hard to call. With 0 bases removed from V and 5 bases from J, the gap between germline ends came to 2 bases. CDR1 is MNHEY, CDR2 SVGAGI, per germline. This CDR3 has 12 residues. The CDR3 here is CASSYSNNEQFF. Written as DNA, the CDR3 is TGTGCCAGCAGTTACTCGAACAATGAGCAGTTCTTC.